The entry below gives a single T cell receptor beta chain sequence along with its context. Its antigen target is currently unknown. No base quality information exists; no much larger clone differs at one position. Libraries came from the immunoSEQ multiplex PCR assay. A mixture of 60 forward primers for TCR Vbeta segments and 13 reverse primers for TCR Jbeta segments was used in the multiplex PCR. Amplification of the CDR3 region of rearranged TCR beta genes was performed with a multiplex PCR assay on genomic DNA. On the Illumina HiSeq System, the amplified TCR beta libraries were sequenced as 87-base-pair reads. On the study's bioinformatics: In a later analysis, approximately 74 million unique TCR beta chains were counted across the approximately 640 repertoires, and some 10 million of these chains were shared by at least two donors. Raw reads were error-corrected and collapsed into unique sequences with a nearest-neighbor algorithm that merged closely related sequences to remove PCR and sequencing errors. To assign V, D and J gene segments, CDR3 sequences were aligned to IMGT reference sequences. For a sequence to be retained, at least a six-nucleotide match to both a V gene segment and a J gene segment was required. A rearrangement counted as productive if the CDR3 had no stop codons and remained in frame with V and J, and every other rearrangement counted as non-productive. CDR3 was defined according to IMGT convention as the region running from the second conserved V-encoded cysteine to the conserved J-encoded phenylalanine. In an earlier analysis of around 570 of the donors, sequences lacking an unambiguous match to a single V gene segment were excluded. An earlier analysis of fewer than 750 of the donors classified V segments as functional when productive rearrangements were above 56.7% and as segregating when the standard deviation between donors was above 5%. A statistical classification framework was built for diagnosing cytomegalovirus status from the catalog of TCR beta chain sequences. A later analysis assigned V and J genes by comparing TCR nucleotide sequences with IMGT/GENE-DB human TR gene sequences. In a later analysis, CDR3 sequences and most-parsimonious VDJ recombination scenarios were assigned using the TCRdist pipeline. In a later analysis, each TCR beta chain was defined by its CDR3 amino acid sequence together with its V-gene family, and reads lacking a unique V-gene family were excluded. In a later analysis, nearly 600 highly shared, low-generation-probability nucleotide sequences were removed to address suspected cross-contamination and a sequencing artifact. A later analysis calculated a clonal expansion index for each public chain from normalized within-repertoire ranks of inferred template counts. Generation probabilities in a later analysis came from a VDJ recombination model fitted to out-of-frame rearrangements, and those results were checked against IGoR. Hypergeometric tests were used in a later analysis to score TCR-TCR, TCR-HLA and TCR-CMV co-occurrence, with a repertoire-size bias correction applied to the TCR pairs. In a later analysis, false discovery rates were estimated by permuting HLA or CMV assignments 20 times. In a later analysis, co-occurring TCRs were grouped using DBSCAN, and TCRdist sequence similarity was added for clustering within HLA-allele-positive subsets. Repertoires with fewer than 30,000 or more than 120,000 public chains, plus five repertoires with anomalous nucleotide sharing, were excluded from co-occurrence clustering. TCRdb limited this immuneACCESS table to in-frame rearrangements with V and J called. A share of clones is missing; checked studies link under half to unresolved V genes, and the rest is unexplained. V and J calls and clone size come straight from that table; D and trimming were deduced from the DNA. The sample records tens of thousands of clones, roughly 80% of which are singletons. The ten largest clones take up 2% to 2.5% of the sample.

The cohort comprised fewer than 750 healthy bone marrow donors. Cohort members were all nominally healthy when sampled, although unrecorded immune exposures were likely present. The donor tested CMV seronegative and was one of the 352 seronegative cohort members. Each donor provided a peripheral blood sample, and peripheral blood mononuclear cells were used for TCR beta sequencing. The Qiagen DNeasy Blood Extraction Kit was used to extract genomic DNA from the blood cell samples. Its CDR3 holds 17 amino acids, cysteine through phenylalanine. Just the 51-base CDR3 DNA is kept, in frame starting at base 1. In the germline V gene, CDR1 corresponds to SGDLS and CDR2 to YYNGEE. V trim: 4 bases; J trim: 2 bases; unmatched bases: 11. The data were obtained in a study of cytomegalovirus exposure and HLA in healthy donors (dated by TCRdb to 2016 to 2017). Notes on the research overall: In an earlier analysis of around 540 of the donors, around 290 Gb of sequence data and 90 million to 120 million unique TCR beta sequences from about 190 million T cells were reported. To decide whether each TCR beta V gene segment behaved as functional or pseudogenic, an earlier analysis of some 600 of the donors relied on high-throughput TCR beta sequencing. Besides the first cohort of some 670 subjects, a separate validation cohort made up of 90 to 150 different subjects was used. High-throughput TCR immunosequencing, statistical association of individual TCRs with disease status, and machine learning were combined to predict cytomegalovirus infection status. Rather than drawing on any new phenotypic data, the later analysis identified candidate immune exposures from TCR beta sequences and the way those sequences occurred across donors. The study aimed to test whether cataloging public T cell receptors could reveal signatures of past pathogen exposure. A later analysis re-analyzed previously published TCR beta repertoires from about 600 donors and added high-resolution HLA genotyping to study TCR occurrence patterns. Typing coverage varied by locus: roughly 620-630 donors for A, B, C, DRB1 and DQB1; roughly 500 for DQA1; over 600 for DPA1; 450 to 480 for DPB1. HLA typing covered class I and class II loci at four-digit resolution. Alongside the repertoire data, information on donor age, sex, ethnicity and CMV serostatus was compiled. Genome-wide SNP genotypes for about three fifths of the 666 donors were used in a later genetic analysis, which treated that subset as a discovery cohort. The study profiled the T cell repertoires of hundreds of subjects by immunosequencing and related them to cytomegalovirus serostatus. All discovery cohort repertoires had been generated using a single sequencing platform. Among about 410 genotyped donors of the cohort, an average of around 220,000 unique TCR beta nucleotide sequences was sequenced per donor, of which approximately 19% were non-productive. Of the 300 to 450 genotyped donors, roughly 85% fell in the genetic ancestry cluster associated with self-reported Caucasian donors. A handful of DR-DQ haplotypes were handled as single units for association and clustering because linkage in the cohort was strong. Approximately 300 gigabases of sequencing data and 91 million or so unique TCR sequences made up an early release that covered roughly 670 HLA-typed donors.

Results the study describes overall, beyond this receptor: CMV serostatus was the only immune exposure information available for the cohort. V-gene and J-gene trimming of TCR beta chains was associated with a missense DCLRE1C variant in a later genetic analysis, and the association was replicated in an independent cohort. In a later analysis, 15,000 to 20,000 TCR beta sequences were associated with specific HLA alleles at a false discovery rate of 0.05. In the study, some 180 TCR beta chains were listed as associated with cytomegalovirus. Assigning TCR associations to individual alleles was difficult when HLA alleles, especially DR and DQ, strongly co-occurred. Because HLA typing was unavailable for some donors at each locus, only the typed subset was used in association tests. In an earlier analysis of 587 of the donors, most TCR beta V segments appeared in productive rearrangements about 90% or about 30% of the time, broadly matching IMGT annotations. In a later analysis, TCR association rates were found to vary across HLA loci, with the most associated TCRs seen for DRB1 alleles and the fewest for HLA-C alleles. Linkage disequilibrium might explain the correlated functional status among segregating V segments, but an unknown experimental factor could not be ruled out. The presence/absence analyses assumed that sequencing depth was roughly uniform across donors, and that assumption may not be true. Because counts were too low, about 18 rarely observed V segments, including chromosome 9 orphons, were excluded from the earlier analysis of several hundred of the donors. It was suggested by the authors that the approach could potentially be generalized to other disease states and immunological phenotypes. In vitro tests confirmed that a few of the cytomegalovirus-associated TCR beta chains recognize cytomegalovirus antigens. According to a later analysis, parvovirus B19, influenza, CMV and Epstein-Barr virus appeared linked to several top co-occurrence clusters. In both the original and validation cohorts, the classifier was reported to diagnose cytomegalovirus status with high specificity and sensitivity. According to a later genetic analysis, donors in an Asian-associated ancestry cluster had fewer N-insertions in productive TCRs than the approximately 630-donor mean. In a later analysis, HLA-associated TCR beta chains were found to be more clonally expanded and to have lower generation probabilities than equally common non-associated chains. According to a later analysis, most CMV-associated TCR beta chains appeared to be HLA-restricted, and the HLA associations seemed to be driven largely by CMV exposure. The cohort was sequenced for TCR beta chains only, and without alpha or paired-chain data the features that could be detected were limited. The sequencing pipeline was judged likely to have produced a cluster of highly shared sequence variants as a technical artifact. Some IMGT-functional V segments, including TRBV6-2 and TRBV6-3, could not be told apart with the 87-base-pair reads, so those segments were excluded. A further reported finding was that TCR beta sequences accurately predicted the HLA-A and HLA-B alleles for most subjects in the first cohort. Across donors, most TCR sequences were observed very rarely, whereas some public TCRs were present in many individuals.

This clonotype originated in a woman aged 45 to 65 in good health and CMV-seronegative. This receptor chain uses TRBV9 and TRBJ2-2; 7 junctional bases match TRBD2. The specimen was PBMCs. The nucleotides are TGTGCCAGCAGCCCACGGGGCGGGAGTCGAAACACCGGGGAGCTGTTTTTT. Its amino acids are CASSPRGGSRNTGELFF.